This T cell receptor (beta chain) is drawn from a study of T cell responses to AZD1222 COVID-19 vaccine. Study-wide results and limits: Most donors were white British and more were female, and clonal diversity was possibly underestimated. Two AZD1222 administrations were followed by greater Spike-specific TCR breadth and depth. Regions 160-218 and 743-854 dominated among vaccine-associated CD4 TCRs spanning spike.

Trimming pared 0 bases from V and 4 bases from J, leaving 12 bases between. Germline CDR1 and CDR2: MNHEY and SVGAGI. CDR3 length: 15 residues. Concerning this clone: Its matching antigen is unknown.

Sequencing used immunoSEQ multiplex PCR; TCRdb keeps in-frame clones, though not all of them. The sample includes about 100,000 clones, around 87% of them seen just once. The TCR sequence derives from an adult in good health. Sequencing was performed on peripheral blood, taken on day 0 of MenACWY control vaccination. The chain recombines TRBV6-5 with TRBJ1-2; maybe TRBD1 (6 bases). Written as DNA, the CDR3 is TGTGCCAGCAGTTACTCCACAGGGTCTACCTATGGCTACACCTTC. Translating gives CASSYSTGSTYGYTF.